A single sample gave rise to the 20 T cell receptor beta chains below, sequenced in a study of T cells in Graves' hyperthyroidism and ophthalmopathy. Researchers took RNA transcripts and amplified the TCR beta CDR3 regions from them. TCR CDR3 regions were first amplified by RT-PCR with HTBI primers. MiXCR, applied by TCRdb to the multiplex PCR reads, yields one record per CDR3 protein. This sample has fewer than 900,000 distinct CDR3 sequences, with less than 20% found just once. Sequenced: blood. Source of these receptors: a man aged 18-30 years with Graves' hyperthyroidism.

This chain connects TRBV10-3 to TRBJ1-4, with D uncertain. Germline CDR1 reads ENHRY; CDR2 reads SYGVKD. Trimming took 0 bases from V and 8 from J, leaving 13 bases between them. The length of the CDR3 is 15 residues. The CDR3 loop reads CAISESKGPLEKLFF. In DNA form, the CDR3 reads TGTGCCATCAGTGAGTCTAAAGGCCCTTTAGAAAAACTGTTTTTT.

This clonotype was detected ten times or more. This chain connects TRBV12-3 or TRBV12-4 to TRBJ2-7; 11 bases align to TRBD2. Germline trimming cut 7 bases from V and 2 bases from J; bases unmatched to any gene: 10. This CDR3 is built from 16 residues. CDR3 nucleotide sequence: TGTGCCAGCATTAGCGGGAGGGCCCCTGAACCCTACGAGCAGTACTTC. This sequence encodes CASISGRAPEPYEQYF.

The chain is built from TRBV6-1 and TRBJ2-7; the match to TRBD1 covers 12 bases. V lost 7 bases and J lost 4; bases outside the gene matches: 8. CDR3 length equals 15 residues. Germline CDR1 and CDR2: MNHNS and SASEGT. CDR3 in DNA: TGTGCCAGCACCCTGGGGACAGGGGGCAATTACGAGCAGTACTTC. This sequence encodes CASTLGTGGNYEQYF.

This clonotype was picked up many times. CDR3 region: CASRLAGGTSSYNEQFF. CDR3 DNA: TGTGCCAGTAGGTTAGCGGGAGGGACAAGCTCCTACAATGAGCAGTTCTTC. The chain joins TRBV28 to TRBJ2-1; TRBD2 aligns across 11 bases. The trim removed 9 bases at V and 0 bases at J, leaving 10 bases unmatched. The germline V gene encodes CDR1 MDHEN and CDR2 SYDVKM. The length of the CDR3 is 17 residues. Based on the CDR3 plus reference TRBV28 and TRBJ2-1, the full variable domain is DVKVTQSSRYLVKRTGEKVFLECVQDMDHENMFWYRQDPGLGLRLIYFSYDVKMKEKGDIPEGYSVSREKKERFSLILESASTNQTSMYLCASRLAGGTSSYNEQFFGPGTRLTVL.

The chain carries TRBV2 and TRBJ1-5; 7 nucleotides align to TRBD1. CDR1 and CDR2 from the germline V gene are SNHLY and FYNNEI. V lost 6 bases and J lost 6; bases outside the gene matches: 11. The CDR3 is 15 residues long. CDR3 region: CASRVRQGSAQPQHF. CDR3 nucleotide sequence: TGTGCCAGCAGAGTCCGACAGGGATCGGCTCAGCCCCAGCATTTT. The complete variable domain, with remaining parts taken from reference TRBV2 and TRBJ1-5, reads EPEVTQTPSHQVTQMGQEVILRCVPISNHLYFYWYRQILGQKVEFLVSFYNNEISEKSEIFDDQFSVERPDGSNFTLKIRSTKLEDSAMYFCASRVRQGSAQPQHFGDGTRLSIL.

This clonotype was observed a handful of times. The genes are TRBV20-1 and TRBJ2-1; tentative D call: TRBD2 (5 bases). This CDR3 comprises 13 residues. The germline V gene encodes CDR1 DFQATT and CDR2 SNEGSKA (reference sequence). The V and J ends lost 3 bases and 8 bases respectively, with 14 bases between them. The CDR3 loop is CSARMVATDEQFF. The CDR3 DNA reads TGCAGTGCTAGGATGGTAGCGACGGATGAGCAGTTCTTC.

The table lists this clonotype with a few counts. V usage is TRBV12-5 and J usage is TRBJ1-2, with 7 bases matching TRBD1. Looked up from germline, CDR1 is LGHNT and CDR2 is FRNRAP. Unmatched junction bases numbered 15, after V lost 6 bases and J lost 8 bases. The CDR3 has 15 amino acids. Here the CDR3 reads CASGNIISRGAGYTF. The CDR3 DNA is TGTGCTAGTGGCAATATCATAAGCAGGGGGGCCGGCTACACCTTC. Complete variable domain (other parts from reference TRBV12-5 and TRBJ1-2): DARVTQTPRHKVTEMGQEVTMRCQPILGHNTVFWYRQTMMQGLELLAYFRNRAPLDDSGMPKDRFSAEMPDATLATLKIQPSEPRDSAVYFCASGNIISRGAGYTFGSGTRLTVV.

The rearrangement joins TRBV27 to TRBJ2-1, with a possible D match to TRBD1 (5 bases). The CDR3 is 14 residues long. Looked up from germline, CDR1 is MNHEY and CDR2 is SMNVEV (reference sequence). V was clipped by 2 bases and J by 8 bases, with 13 bases between them. CDR3 DNA sequence: TGTGCCAGCAGTTTAGGCAGGGAAAGTGATGAGCAGTTCTTC. This sequence encodes CASSLGRESDEQFF.

The gene calls are TRBV19 and TRBJ2-5, with D possibly being TRBD2 (6 bases). The ends were cut back, 1 base at V and 5 bases at J, with 17 bases in the middle. CDR1 is LNHDA and CDR2 is SQIVND in the germline V gene (reference sequence). CDR3 length equals 16 residues. The CDR3 DNA is TGTGCCAGTAGTATAGTGGGGAGGAGAGATCGGGAGACCCAGTACTTC. Encoded protein: CASSIVGRRDRETQYF.

V is TRBV5-1 and J is TRBJ2-5, with 7 bases aligning to TRBD1. Germline lookup yields CDR1 SGHRS and CDR2 YFSETQ. Losses at the gene ends were 5 bases for V and 1 base for J; bases not matched to a gene: 5. This CDR3 comprises 14 residues. CDR3 coding DNA: TGCGCCAGCAGGCCGGGACAGCCCCAAGAGACCCAGTACTTC. This sequence encodes CASRPGQPQETQYF.

Written as DNA, the CDR3 is TGCAGTGCTGCGGGGACACTGAGCTCCTACGAGCAGTACTTC. Translated: CSAAGTLSSYEQYF. The rearrangement uses TRBV20-1 and TRBJ2-7, with D possibly called TRBD1 or TRBD2 (6 bases each). The CDR3 contains 14 residues. The germline gives CDR1 DFQATT, CDR2 SNEGSKA (reference sequence). Trimming left V 5 bases short and J 0 bases short, with 14 bases between.

In its sample, this clonotype was seen once. V is TRBV7-3 and J is TRBJ2-2, with 8 bases aligning to TRBD1. Germline V gene sequence: CDR1 SGHTA, CDR2 FQGTGA. The CDR3 covers 15 residues. The V segment lost 5 bases and the J segment 3 bases; nucleotides outside the gene matches: 5. CDR3 sequence reads: CASSPQGAHTGELFF. The DNA for the CDR3 is TGTGCCAGCAGCCCCCAGGGGGCTCACACCGGGGAGCTGTTTTTT.

The chain couples TRBV29-1 to TRBJ2-3, with a possible D match to TRBD1 (6 bases). Germline V gene data show CDR1 as SQVTM and CDR2 as ANQGSEA. Trimming left V 6 bases short and J 6 bases short, with 10 bases between. This CDR3 has 11 residues. CDR3 sequence reads: CSVGQSDTQYF. The DNA for the CDR3 is TGCAGCGTCGGACAGTCTGATACGCAGTATTTT.

This sequence joins TRBV6-1 and TRBJ1-5; D gene ambiguous. Germline V lookup: CDR1 MNHNS, CDR2 SASEGT. This CDR3 is 14 amino acids long. Between the trimmed V and J ends, which lost 7 bases and 3 bases, there was a span of 13 bases. CDR3 loop: CASNTGLINQPQHF. DNA of the CDR3: TGTGCCAGCAATACGGGATTGATCAATCAGCCCCAGCATTTT.

This clonotype was observed a few times. The V call is TRBV5-1, the J call TRBJ2-2; the D is unclear. CDR3 length: 13 amino acids. From germline, CDR1 is SGHRS and CDR2 YFSETQ. Trimming shortened V by 9 bases and J by 3 bases, and 12 bases separated the two germline ends. The CDR3 DNA sequence: TGCGCCACGCGAAAAACAGACACCGGGGAGCTGTTTTTT. It translates to CATRKTDTGELFF.

This clonotype was counted many times. J is TRBJ2-1 and V is TRBV6-1, with 14 bases lining up with TRBD2. There are 17 residues in the CDR3. V trimming: 5 bases; J trimming: 6 bases; junction bases outside the gene matches: 9. Germline lookup yields CDR1 MNHNS and CDR2 SASEGT. The CDR3 loop reads CASSSLGLAGVGNEQFF. CDR3 DNA sequence: TGTGCCAGCAGTTCCTTGGGACTAGCGGGAGTCGGCAATGAGCAGTTCTTC.

This clonotype was picked up a small number of times. The chain employs TRBV13 and TRBJ1-2, with TRBD1 matching over 8 bases. Per germline, CDR1 PRHDT and CDR2 FYEKMQ (reference sequence). This CDR3 has 17 amino acids. The trim removed 5 bases at V and 1 base at J, leaving 12 bases unmatched. Here the CDR3 reads CASSPRQGQDFNYGYTF. CDR3 coding DNA: TGTGCCAGCAGCCCCCGACAGGGGCAGGACTTTAACTATGGCTACACCTTC.

The sample holds one count of this clonotype. The CDR3 is CASSRGSPDRAARTEAFF. The CDR3 DNA reads as TGTGCCAGTAGCCGGGGCAGTCCCGACAGGGCGGCTCGCACTGAAGCTTTCTTT. The chain carries TRBV19 and TRBJ1-1; 7 positions agree with TRBD1. The V gene end was trimmed by 6 bases and the J gene end by 4 bases; junction bases not matched to a gene: 20. The CDR3 runs 18 residues. The V gene's germline CDR1 is LNHDA and CDR2 SQIVND (reference sequence).

V usage is TRBV27 and J usage is TRBJ1-5; D unclear. CDR1 is MNHEY and CDR2 is SMNVEV in the germline V gene (reference sequence). The V end lost 5 bases, the J end lost 0 bases, and 14 bases lay between the germline ends. This CDR3 contains 16 residues. In DNA form, the CDR3 reads TGTGCCAGCAGTACGTTGGTTTCGGGTAGCAATCAGCCCCAGCATTTT. Its protein product is CASSTLVSGSNQPQHF.

This clonotype was observed a handful of times. This chain uses TRBV19 with TRBJ1-2; TRBD1 is a possible D gene (6 bases). The V end lost 9 bases, the J end lost 6 bases, and 29 bases lay between the germline ends. The CDR3 spans 17 residues. Looked up from germline, CDR1 is LNHDA and CDR2 is SQIVND (reference sequence). The CDR3 loop reads CARPAPPGAHSHDGYTF. CDR3 DNA: TGTGCCAGGCCGGCCCCTCCGGGGGCGCACAGTCACGATGGCTACACCTTC. Looking up the rest from reference TRBV19 and TRBJ1-2 gives the full variable domain: DGGITQSPKYLFRKEGQNVTLSCEQNLNHDAMYWYRQDPGQGLRLIYYSQIVNDFQKGDIAEGYSVSREKKESFPLTVTSAQKNPTAFYLCARPAPPGAHSHDGYTFGSGTRLTVV.